This T cell receptor (beta chain) was observed in a study of shared clonotypes between healthy human individuals. Whole-study findings and limits: Some naive CD4 clonotypes, about 5%, turned up in common across a few donors.

Details on this clone: Its target is unknown.

Germline V gives CDR1 MGHRA, CDR2 YSYEKL. The CDR3 runs 16 residues. The J segment lost 0 bases and the V segment lost 1 base, leaving 5 bases of the junction unmatched. Deep-level settings were used for running the assay. It was across several immunoSEQ plates that each subset's genomic DNA was evenly split. This table comes from immunoSEQ multiplex PCR, and its TCRdb copy is limited to in-frame clones, with some not included. Counted here are 450,000 to 700,000 clones, 95% to 96% occurring once; the ten biggest clones make up 0.095% to 0.12%. CD45RO negativity and positive selection for CCR7 defined naive CD8 cells, a population that excluded terminally differentiated effector memory CD45RA+ cells.

Sequencing was done on a sample of naive CD8+ T cells sorted from blood. The chain is built from TRBV4-1 and TRBJ2-7; 8 bases are shared with TRBD1. The receptor comes from a woman aged 25 to 39 in good health. The CDR3 here is CASSQGLGQGSYEQYF. The DNA for the CDR3 is TGCGCCAGCAGCCAAGGTCTCGGACAGGGCTCCTACGAGCAGTACTTC.